The clone carrying this TCR beta chain was counted at least ten times. Its antigen is unidentified. Any patient presenting with uncontrolled infection, other autoimmune disease, pregnancy or lactation was left out. V shed 4 bases and J shed 7 bases, with 8 bases lying between them. CDR1 and CDR2 from the germline V gene are SGHAT and FQNNGV. This CDR3 is 12 amino acids long. These data belong to a study of T cells in Graves' hyperthyroidism and ophthalmopathy. Study-level background: The initial diagnosis was the point when peripheral blood was collected, ahead of any treatment.

Study findings and constraints: Stable hyperthyroidism and ophthalmopathy were separated using 13 V-J signatures. Ophthalmopathy was identified by the model a median roughly 6.5 months ahead of onset.

Amplification targeted TCR beta CDR3 regions from RNA transcripts. First-round RT-PCR of the TCR CDR3 relied on the HTBI primer set. One entry per CDR3 protein results from TCRdb running MiXCR on the multiplex PCR reads. In the table there are under 600,000 distinct CDR3 sequences, more than 15% of which are singletons. The receptor comes from a woman aged 40 to 50 with Graves' ophthalmopathy. Sequences were obtained from blood. The chain joins TRBV11-2 to TRBJ2-1; D unresolved. CDR3 coding DNA: TGTGCCAGCAGCTGGGGTCTAAATGAGCAGTTCTTC. It encodes CASSWGLNEQFF. Combining the CDR3 with reference TRBV11-2 and TRBJ2-1 gives the whole variable domain EAGVAQSPRYKIIEKRQSVAFWCNPISGHATLYWYQQILGQGPKLLIQFQNNGVVDDSQLPKDRFSAERLKGVDSTLKIQPAKLEDSAVYLCASSWGLNEQFFGPGTRLTVL.